The clone carrying this T cell receptor (beta chain) is a singleton in its sample. Its cognate antigen is unknown. Each of two time points yielded six milliliters of peripheral venous blood. These data belong to a study of prognosis after radiotherapy for stage I lung cancer. Study as a whole: Among the enrolled patients, fourteen had newly diagnosed primary stage I lung tumors, while about 5 had oligometastatic NSCLC following surgical resection of the primary tumor. Progression was not significant in approximately 14 patients, whereas several developed distant metastases (median approximately seven months) after radiotherapy.

Findings and caveats of the study: Unique TCR clone counts fell after stereotactic body radiation therapy, median around 10,000 versus 6,900.

Amplification of TCR beta CDR3 from genomic DNA used two-round multiplex PCR. Primers targeting each individual TRBV and TRBJ gene were applied in first-round PCR. TCRdb fed the multiplex PCR reads into MiXCR, producing one record per CDR3 protein. This table holds around 13,000 distinct CDR3 sequences, around 48% found once. The CDR3 covers 16 residues. Germline loops: CDR1 DFQATT, CDR2 SNEGSKA (reference sequence). Trimming took 0 bases from V and 4 from J, leaving 18 bases between them. Sequenced material: PBMCs, taken before or after stereotactic body radiation therapy (not recorded which). V is TRBV20-1 and J is TRBJ1-2; weak D call: TRBD1 (6 bases). This TCR was recovered from a donor aged 50 or older with non-small cell lung cancer. The CDR3 DNA is TGCAGTGCTAGAGACCCCCCACAGGGACCTTTCTATGGCTACACCTTC. Encoded protein: CSARDPPQGPFYGYTF.